This T cell receptor beta chain was found in a study of T cells in localized non-small cell lung cancer. Measured with immunoSEQ multiplex PCR; TCRdb has only the in-frame clones, and not every one. The data show fewer than 1,500 clones, 36% seen once. Regarding the study as a whole: Longer overall survival was associated with a higher density of T cells in the blood.

This clone qualifies as large. Its antigen is currently unknown. After removal of 0 bases from V and 10 bases from J, the junction contained 11 bases not matched to a gene. Germline V gene sequence: CDR1 MNHGY, CDR2 SAAAGT. CDR3 length: 15 amino acids. Sequencing was performed on lung tumor tissue, taken before any cancer treatment. The chain combines TRBV6-8 with TRBJ1-1; 7 bases agree with TRBD1. This TCR was recovered from a male donor aged 60 or over with stage II squamous cell lung carcinoma. CDR3 in amino acids: CASSYSGGLRWGAFF. The DNA of the CDR3 is TGTGCCAGCAGTTACTCAGGGGGCCTAAGGTGGGGAGCTTTCTTT.